Reported below is one T cell receptor (beta chain). Its antigen is unknown. This sample was included in a study of blood T cells in healthy people across ages. Germline lookup yields CDR1 MNHEY and CDR2 SMNVEV (reference sequence). V was shortened by 5 bases and J by 10 bases, with 15 bases between the two germline ends. CDR3 length: 14 amino acids. Study-level findings and limits: Considered underestimates were the diversity estimates obtained from one million T cells. Older age coincided with a roughly linear decline in TCR beta diversity per million T cells. With naive T cell percentage, TCR beta diversity showed a strong correlation. Long-lived donors exceeded aged donors in naive CD4+ cells and diversity.

A sample-barcoded 5' primer and a J-beta primer mix were used in a second PCR of roughly 7 to 11 cycles. One entry per CDR3 protein results from TCRdb running MiXCR on the 5' RACE reads. Of 650,000 to 900,000 distinct CDR3 sequences listed, around 62% are singletons. The clonotype comes from a young man in good health. Sequenced sample: blood. V usage is TRBV27 and J usage is TRBJ1-6; D is possibly TRBD1 (6 bases). The CDR3 sequence: CASSPRRQESPLHF. The CDR3 bases are TGTGCCAGCAGTCCCAGGAGACAGGAGTCACCCCTCCACTTT.